The clone carrying this T cell receptor (beta chain) was seen repeatedly, ten times or more. Its antigen is as yet unknown. Germline V gene lookup returns CDR1 MNHEY and CDR2 SVGEGT. CDR3 length: 17 residues. V was trimmed by 10 bases and J by 1 base, leaving 23 bases between them. These data are taken from a study of neurological immune-mediated disorders. Study-wide findings and caveats: Across subjects, expanded clones had no CDR3 amino acid sequences in common, pointing to private repertoires in all groups.

Stated time point: longitudinal time-point 3. The cDNA came from 5'RACE with 10-nucleotide random UMIs. TCRdb analysed the 5' RACE reads with MiXCR anew, one entry per CDR3 protein. This table has about 53,000 distinct CDR3 sequences, roughly 8.8% appearing once. The sequenced sample consisted of PBMCs. The origin of this receptor is a woman aged 40 to 49 in good health. V is TRBV6-2 or TRBV6-3 and J is TRBJ2-1; TRBD1 or TRBD2 may be the D gene (5 bases each). CDR3 sequence: CATREGKRRISYNEQFF. The CDR3 region has the DNA TGTGCCACCAGGGAAGGGAAGCGGAGGATTTCCTACAATGAGCAGTTCTTC.